The 18 T cell receptor beta chains below come from one sample, sequenced in a study of radiation and T cells in renal cell carcinoma (dated by TCRdb to 2019 to 2021). Library generation was performed with the immunoSEQ multiplex PCR assay. This immuneACCESS table, as held by TCRdb, lists in-frame sequences with V and J called but not all clones. Of the missing ones, under half trace to an unresolved V gene in checked studies; the others have no known cause. This sample has some 81,000 clones in its table, and roughly nine tenths of those were observed once. 4.5% to 7% of the sample is held by the ten biggest clonotypes. The intended sense of this specimen's time point label: blood 4 weeks post-SBRT, at nephrectomy. The treatment or condition label here, explained by the study, means: 15 Gy SBRT to primary tumor, nephrectomy 4 weeks later. The specimen comprised blood, sampled from a patient whose treatment included radiotherapy and nephrectomy. Every receptor here comes from a woman aged 70-85 years with renal cell carcinoma.

This clone was counted once. The chain carries TRBV27 and TRBJ1-1, with D possibly TRBD1 on 5 matching bases. Trimming took 8 bases from V and 0 from J, leaving 16 bases between them. CDR3 size: 15 residues. Germline lookup yields CDR1 MNHEY and CDR2 SMNVEV (reference sequence). CDR3 bases: TGTGCCAGCTGTCTGAGCGGGGCAATGAACACTGAAGCTTTCTTT. It encodes CASCLSGAMNTEAFF.

J is TRBJ2-2 and V is TRBV9, with D hard to call. V was cut by 4 bases and J by 4 bases, with 8 bases left in between. Germline V gene lookup returns CDR1 SGDLS and CDR2 YYNGEE. The CDR3 spans 13 residues. CDR3 amino acids: CASSLNPTGELFF. DNA of the CDR3: TGTGCCAGCAGCTTGAACCCCACCGGGGAGCTGTTTTTT.

This clone occurred once. The V call is TRBV30, the J call TRBJ1-6, with D possibly matching TRBD1 (6 bases). The germline V gene encodes CDR1 GTSNPN and CDR2 SVGIG (reference sequence). The CDR3 has 17 amino acids. Trimming took off 5 bases at V and 7 bases at J, with 24 bases between the two ends. The DNA of the CDR3 is TGTGCCTGGGTGCCGGGGACGGGGGGCTTCTTGAATTCACCCCTCCACTTT. Its protein is CAWVPGTGGFLNSPLHF.

CDR3 protein: CAISESAGGLTDTQYF. The CDR3 DNA reads as TGTGCCATCAGTGAGTCTGCGGGGGGGCTCACAGATACGCAGTATTTT. The chain joins TRBV10-3 to TRBJ2-3; 9 bases agree with TRBD2. Unmatched junction bases numbered 3, after V lost 0 bases and J lost 2 bases. This CDR3 spans 16 amino acids. CDR1 and CDR2 (germline): ENHRY, SYGVKD.

V usage is TRBV7-3 and J usage is TRBJ2-2; possibly TRBD1 for D (5 bases). The CDR3 runs to 15 residues. V gave up 6 bases and J gave up 4 bases, with 15 bases separating them. Germline CDR1 and CDR2: SGHTA and FQGTGA. The DNA for the CDR3 is TGTGCCAGCAGTTTCTACACAGGATCCACCGGGGAGCTGTTTTTT. Translated: CASSFYTGSTGELFF.

The chain uses TRBV11-2 and TRBJ2-7; D might be TRBD1 (6 bases). This CDR3 comprises 12 residues. V dropped 5 bases and J dropped 5 bases, with 10 bases sitting between them. CDR1 is SGHAT and CDR2 is FQNNGV in the germline V gene. The CDR3 sequence is CASSGNRDEQYF. The DNA for the CDR3 is TGTGCCAGCAGCGGTAACAGGGACGAGCAGTACTTC.

This chain uses TRBV5-1 with TRBJ2-2; the D call may be TRBD1 or TRBD2 (5 bases each). Per germline, CDR1 SGHRS and CDR2 YFSETQ. Trimming cost V 9 bases and J 0 bases, with 12 bases left between them. This CDR3 spans 14 amino acids. The CDR3 is CATVMGPNTGELFF. CDR3 nucleotide sequence: TGCGCCACCGTCATGGGACCGAACACCGGGGAGCTGTTTTTT.

The chain employs TRBV29-1 and TRBJ1-4, with unresolved D. V lost 4 bases to trimming and J lost 1 base, with 13 bases between them. Germline CDR1 reads SQVTM; CDR2 reads ANQGSEA. CDR3 length: 15 residues. As DNA, the CDR3 is TGCAGCGTTGCAGTCCAACTGCAAACTAATGAAAAACTGTTTTTT. Translation: CSVAVQLQTNEKLFF.

V usage is TRBV28 and J usage is TRBJ2-7, with D unclear. Germline values: CDR1 MDHEN, CDR2 SYDVKM. The CDR3 covers 12 residues. V shed 5 bases and J shed 1 base, with 6 bases lying between them. Written as DNA, the CDR3 is TGTGCCAGCAGTCGCAAATCCTACGAGCAGTACTTC. Its protein is CASSRKSYEQYF.

The V and J genes are TRBV28 and TRBJ2-7; a possible D gene is TRBD1 (5 bases). From germline, CDR1 is MDHEN and CDR2 SYDVKM. With 6 bases removed from V and 7 bases from J, the gap between germline ends came to 10 bases. The CDR3 sequence is 11 residues long. CDR3 sequence: CASRGRMEQYF. CDR3 DNA sequence: TGTGCCAGCAGGGGGCGAATGGAGCAGTACTTC.

J is TRBJ2-7 and V is TRBV30; D is unresolved. The CDR3 spans 15 residues. Germline assignment: CDR1 GTSNPN and CDR2 SVGIG (reference sequence). Trimming stripped 3 bases from V and 1 base from J, with 16 bases between. The DNA for the CDR3 is TGTGCCTGGAGCCCAGCAGGACGGAAATCCTACGAGCAGTACTTC. Translated: CAWSPAGRKSYEQYF.

In its sample, this clone was seen a few times. The chain uses TRBV7-8 and TRBJ1-1; possible D gene TRBD1, 5 bases. This CDR3 spans 14 amino acids. Germline-derived CDR1 and CDR2 are SGHVS and FQNEAQ. Trimming removed 1 base from V and 3 bases from J, with 9 bases in between. In DNA, the CDR3 is TGTGCCAGCAGCTTAGAGGGAGGGGACACTGAAGCTTTCTTT. It codes for CASSLEGGDTEAFF.

The table lists this clone with a few counts. The chain couples TRBV7-6 to TRBJ1-2, with 10 bases fitting TRBD1. This CDR3 has 16 residues. The germline V gene has CDR1 SGHVS and CDR2 FNYEAQ. V was pared by 2 bases and J by 7 bases, with 10 bases of the junction left unmatched. CDR3 in amino acids: CASSLSTPGTGVGYTF. CDR3 DNA: TGTGCCAGCAGCTTAAGTACCCCGGGGACAGGGGTTGGCTACACCTTC.

V usage is TRBV7-6 and J usage is TRBJ1-5; D may be TRBD1 (5 bases). Germline values: CDR1 SGHVS, CDR2 FNYEAQ. This CDR3 region has 15 residues. Trimming removed 0 bases from V and 4 bases from J, with 10 bases in between. The CDR3 DNA reads TGTGCCAGCAGCTTAGCATCGGGGGGAAATCAGCCCCAGCATTTT. The encoded protein is CASSLASGGNQPQHF.

This chain uses TRBV6-1 with TRBJ2-1; D gene ambiguous. Trimming removed 5 bases at V and 7 bases at J, with 12 bases between. Per germline, CDR1 MNHNS and CDR2 SASEGT. This CDR3 region has 13 residues. CDR3 coding DNA: TGTGCCAGCAGTCGGTCCAGCCAAAATGAGCAGTTCTTC. Translating it yields CASSRSSQNEQFF.

The chain joins TRBV5-6 to TRBJ2-7; 9 positions match TRBD1. The CDR3 has 14 residues. Looked up from germline, CDR1 is SGHDT and CDR2 is YYEEEE. V gave up 3 bases and J gave up 3 bases; unmatched junction bases: 4. CDR3 DNA sequence: TGTGCCAGCAGCTCCGGGACAGGGAGCTACGAGCAGTACTTC. The encoded protein is CASSSGTGSYEQYF.

V is TRBV7-6 and J is TRBJ1-6, with TRBD1 matching 7 bases. The V gene's germline CDR1 is SGHVS and CDR2 FNYEAQ. The J segment lost 9 bases and the V segment lost 2 bases, leaving 4 bases of the junction unmatched. This CDR3 comprises 14 residues. CDR3 nucleotide sequence: TGTGCCAGCAGCTTACAGGGGGTTGGTTCACCCCTCCACTTT. The encoded protein is CASSLQGVGSPLHF. The full variable domain, completed using reference TRBV7-6 and TRBJ1-6, is GAGVSQSPRYKVTKRGQDVALRCDPISGHVSLYWYRQALGQGPEFLTYFNYEAQQDKSGLPNDRFSAERPEGSISTLTIQRTEQRDSAMYRCASSLQGVGSPLHFGNGTRLTVT.

As for this clone: An end of the junction does not agree with germline; a read error may underlie this. The J gene is TRBJ2-2, the V gene TRBV7-7, with D possibly TRBD2 on 7 matching bases. Germline V lookup: CDR1 SSHAT, CDR2 FNYEAQ (reference sequence). The CDR3 has 13 residues. The CDR3 is CASSKGGPGELFF. The DNA for the CDR3 is TGTGCTAGCAGCAAGGGGGGGCCCGGGGAGCTGTTTTTT.